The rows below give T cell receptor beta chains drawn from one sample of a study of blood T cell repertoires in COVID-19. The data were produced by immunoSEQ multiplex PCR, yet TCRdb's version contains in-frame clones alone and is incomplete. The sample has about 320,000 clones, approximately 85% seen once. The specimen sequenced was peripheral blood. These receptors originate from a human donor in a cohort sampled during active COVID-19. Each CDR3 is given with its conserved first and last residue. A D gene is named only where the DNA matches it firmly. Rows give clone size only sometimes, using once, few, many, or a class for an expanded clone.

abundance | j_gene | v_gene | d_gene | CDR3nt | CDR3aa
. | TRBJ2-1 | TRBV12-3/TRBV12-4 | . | TGTGCCAGCAGTTTAGCGCGAGTGGAGCAGTTCTTC | CASSLARVEQFF
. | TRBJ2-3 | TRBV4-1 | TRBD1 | TGCGCCAGCAGCCGACCGGACAGGGACACAGATACGCAGTATTTT | CASSRPDRDTDTQYF
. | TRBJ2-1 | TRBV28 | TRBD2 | TGTGCCAGCAGTATATATAGCGGGGGGGGCTTGGATGAGCAGTTCTTC | CASSIYSGGGLDEQFF
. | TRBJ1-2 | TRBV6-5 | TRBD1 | TGTGCCAGCAGTATCTGGGACAGGGGTAACTATGGCTACACCTTC | CASSIWDRGNYGYTF
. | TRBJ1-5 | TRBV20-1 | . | TGCAGTGCTAGTTCAAGCGGAAATCAGCCCCAGCATTTT | CSASSSGNQPQHF
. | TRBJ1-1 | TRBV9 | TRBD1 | TGTGCCAGCAGCGTAGAGGCAGGGGGAGAAGCTTTCTTT | CASSVEAGGEAFF
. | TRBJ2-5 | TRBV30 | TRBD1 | TGTGCCTGGGATACCGGACAGGGTTCAGAGACCCAGTACTTC | CAWDTGQGSETQYF
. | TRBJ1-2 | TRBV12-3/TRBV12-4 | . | TGTGCCAGCAGTTTACTCAGGGAAGGTGGCTACACCTTC | CASSLLREGGYTF
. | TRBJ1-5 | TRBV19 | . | TGTGCCAGTAGTATTAGGGGTCGGAATCAGCCCCAGCATTTT | CASSIRGRNQPQHF
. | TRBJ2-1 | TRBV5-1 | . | TGCGCCAGCAGCGCGGACCCGGGCAGGGTTGAGCAGTTCTTC | CASSADPGRVEQFF
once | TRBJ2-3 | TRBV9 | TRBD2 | TGTGCCAGCAGCGTAGGAAGTCGGGGGGGCCGAACAGATACGCAGTATTTT | CASSVGSRGGRTDTQYF
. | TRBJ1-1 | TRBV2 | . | TGTGCCAGCACTTTAAGGGGGGAGGGTGAAGCTTTCTTT | CASTLRGEGEAFF
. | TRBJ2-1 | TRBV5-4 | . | TGTGCCAGCAGCTTGGGCGGATTCTCCTACAATGAGCAGTTCTTC | CASSLGGFSYNEQFF
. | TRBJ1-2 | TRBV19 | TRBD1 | TGTGCCAGTTGGGACCACGGGACAGGGCTTGAAAGCTATGGCTACACCTTC | CASWDHGTGLESYGYTF
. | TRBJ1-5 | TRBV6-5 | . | TGTGCCAGCAGAAACAGGGAAAGCAATCAGCCCCAGCATTTT | CASRNRESNQPQHF
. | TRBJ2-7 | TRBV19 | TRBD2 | TGTGCCAGTAGTAGACTAGCGGATACCTACGAGCAGTACTTC | CASSRLADTYEQYF
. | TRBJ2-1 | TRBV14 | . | TGTGCCAGCAGCCAATGGCCACTAGCTTTTAAGGATGAGCAGTTCTTC | CASSQWPLAFKDEQFF
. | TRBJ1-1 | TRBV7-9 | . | TGTGCCAGCAGCTTACTAAGCAGGGGCGACACTGAAGCTTTCTTT | CASSLLSRGDTEAFF
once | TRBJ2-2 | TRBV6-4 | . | TGTGCCAGCAGTGACCACAGTGGAACCGGGGAGCTGTTTTTT | CASSDHSGTGELFF
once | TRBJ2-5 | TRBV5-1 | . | TGCGCCAGCAGCTTGGTTGTCTCCCAAGAGACCCAGTACTTC | CASSLVVSQETQYF
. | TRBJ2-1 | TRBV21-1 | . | TGTGCCAGCAGCAAAGGGCAGACACCCTCCTACAATGAGCAGTTCTTC | CASSKGQTPSYNEQFF
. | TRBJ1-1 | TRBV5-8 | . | TGTGCCAGCAGCTTGGGGCCGAACCGGAACACTGAAGCTTTCTTT | CASSLGPNRNTEAFF
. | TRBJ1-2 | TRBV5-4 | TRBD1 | TGTGCCAGCAGCCCAGACAGGGGAAACTATGGCTACACCTTC | CASSPDRGNYGYTF
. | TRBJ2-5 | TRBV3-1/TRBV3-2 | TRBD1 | TGTGCCAGCAGCCCGTGGACAGGACAAGAGACCCAGTACTTC | CASSPWTGQETQYF
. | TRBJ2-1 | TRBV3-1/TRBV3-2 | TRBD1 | TGTGCCAGCACCGAATTTACCACAGGGGCTGAGCAGTTCTTC | CASTEFTTGAEQFF
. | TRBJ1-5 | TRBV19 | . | TGTGCCAGTGCAGGGTACTATAGCAATCAGCCCCAACATTTT | CASAGYYSNQPQHF
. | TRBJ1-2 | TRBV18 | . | TGTGCCAGCTCACCCCAGGTTGGCTACACCTTC | CASSPQVGYTF
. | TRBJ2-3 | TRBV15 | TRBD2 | TGTGCCACCAGCAGAGGGGTAGCGGGGAACACAGATACGCAGTATTTT | CATSRGVAGNTDTQYF
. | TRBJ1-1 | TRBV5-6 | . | TGTGCCAGCAGCTTGGCACAGGGAGGGACTGAAGCTTTCTTT | CASSLAQGGTEAFF
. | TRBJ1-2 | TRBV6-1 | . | TGTGCCAGCAGTGAAAGTATAAGGCGGGGGGCTAACTATGGCTACACCTTC | CASSESIRRGANYGYTF
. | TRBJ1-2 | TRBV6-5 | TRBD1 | TGTGCCAGCAGTTACTCTCGGACAGGGAACTATGGCTACACCTTC | CASSYSRTGNYGYTF
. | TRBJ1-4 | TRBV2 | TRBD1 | TGTGCCAGCTCGTCCGGACAGGTACGAGGAAAACTGTTTTTT | CASSSGQVRGKLFF
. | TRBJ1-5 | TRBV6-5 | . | TGTGCCAGCGCCCGGGACTCTCGCCAGCCCCAGCATTTT | CASARDSRQPQHF
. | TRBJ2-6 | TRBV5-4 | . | TGTGCCAGCAGCCCCGATAGTGGAGGGACCGGGGCCAACGTCCTGACTTTC | CASSPDSGGTGANVLTF
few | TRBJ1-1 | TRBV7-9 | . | TGTGCCAGCAGCTTAGAATCAGGTCGTTTCACTGAAGCTTTCTTT | CASSLESGRFTEAFF
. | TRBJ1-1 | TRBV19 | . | TGTGCCAGTAGTATGTTACAGGGACGGGGTTTAGCTGAAGCTTTCTTT | CASSMLQGRGLAEAFF
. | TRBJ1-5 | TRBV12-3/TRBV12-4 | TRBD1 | TGTGCCAGCAGTAGGGACAGGGGTCAGCCCCAGCATTTT | CASSRDRGQPQHF
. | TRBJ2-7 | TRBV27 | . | TGTGCCAGCAGTTTCAGGGCTGGGGGGGAGCAGTACTTC | CASSFRAGGEQYF
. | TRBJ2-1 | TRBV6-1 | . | TGTGCCAGCAGTGACCGACTGTACTACAATGAGCAGTTCTTC | CASSDRLYYNEQFF
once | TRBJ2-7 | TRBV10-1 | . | TGCGCCAGAACAGGGCTTTACGAGCAGTACTTC | CARTGLYEQYF